The source of this TCR beta chain is a study of human T cells and chemical hapten exposure. Germline V gene lookup returns CDR1 SGHKS and CDR2 YYEKEE (reference sequence). The CDR3 covers 14 residues. Trimming shortened V by 0 bases and J by 1 base, and 5 bases separated the two germline ends. Each CDR3 protein gets one entry after TCRdb re-called the RACE reads with MiXCR. Of 30,000 to 50,000 distinct CDR3 sequences in the sample, roughly 13% were seen once. At least ten counts were recorded for this clonotype. Indicated time point: patch test 3, about 24 weeks after DPC sensitization. Treatment indicated: therapeutic diphenylcyclopropenone sensitization with weekly scalp DPC. Someone pulled total RNA out of unfractionated whole blood.

The chain couples TRBV5-5 to TRBJ2-1; D remains unclear. This sequence originates from a woman aged 40 to 50 with alopecia areata. Some clones in this sample may be carry-over from other donors' samples. The input for sequencing was whole blood, taken in connection with sensitization to the hapten diphenylcyclopropenone (DPC). The CDR3 protein is CASSLGPSYNEQFF. CDR3 DNA: TGTGCCAGCAGCTTGGGTCCATCCTACAATGAGCAGTTCTTC.